This TCR beta chain was captured by sequencing in a study of shared T cell receptors in the human thymus (dated by TCRdb to about 2021). Describing the broader study: The study examined how self-reactive, shared T-cell receptor alpha chains are generated in the human thymus.

The library was generated by the immunoSEQ multiplex PCR assay. Here the immuneACCESS table is served through TCRdb, limited to in-frame sequences with V and J called. Missing clones are a known gap in these copies; in checked studies unresolved V genes cover under half, and the rest lacks a known reason. The sample contains hundreds of thousands of clones, 70% to 90% of them found a single time. Roughly 0.0086% of the sample goes to the ten largest clones. V sheds 3 bases and J sheds 3 bases, leaving 12 bases between their ends. CDR1 is given as SGHAT and CDR2 as FQNNGV, both from the germline V gene. From cysteine to phenylalanine, the CDR3 is 14 amino acids long. The only DNA kept is the CDR3, 42 bases in frame from the first base. Regarding this clone: No cognate antigen has been identified for it. Base qualities are not at hand, and no much larger clone is one base apart.

These same records also appear under a second study, on human thymus T cells. The second paper further reports: In Finland, the donors were immunologically healthy infants who were having open corrective cardiac surgery for congenital heart defects. Thymus tissue was obtained as surgical resects removed during corrective cardiac surgery. Both the thymic and the peripheral blood repertoires appeared to show biased V and J gene segment usage. According to the related research, thymic TCR repertoires were highly overlapping among unrelated individuals. The study characterized TCR alpha and beta repertoires from under ten infant thymus samples and a few related peripheral blood samples. The infant donors were roughly 7 to 250 days old, and the cohort included six males and a couple of females. Thymocytes were mechanically released from the tissue and were stored as pellets of roughly 10-32 million cells at -70 degrees C. A QIAsymphony instrument was used to extract genomic DNA from the frozen cell pellets. Using the immunoSEQ multiplex PCR assay, the TCRB and TCRAD loci were amplified from a standardized quantity of quality-controlled genomic DNA. Amplicons spanned the V(D)J region at a length sufficient to cover the CDR3 and identify V and J genes. Through the commercial immunoSEQ service, the amplicons were sequenced on an Illumina platform. Primer bias and sequencing errors were corrected as previously described, and TCRAD and TCRB definitions were based on the IMGT database. The repertoires were analysed using immunoSEQ Analyzer 3.0 and VDJTools for basic statistics, V/J segment usage, diversity estimates, rarefaction and pairwise overlap. Diversity was estimated with Chao1, ChaoE, Efron-Thisted, Shannon and inverse Simpson indices, and also on datasets down-sampled to the smallest sample. Repertoire overlap was determined by strict matching of CDR3 nucleotide sequence, V gene and J gene, and Jaccard-based multidimensional scaling clustering was applied. On average, roughly 810,000 unique TCRB clonotypes were obtained from thymus samples, compared with roughly 89,000 from blood samples.

Input material: thymocytes. The rearrangement joined TRBV11-2 to TRBJ2-7; the best D guess is TRBD1, with 6 bases matching. This receptor was obtained from a boy under two years old with a congenital heart defect. Donor details come from another sample of the same person, matched by shared clones. The CDR3 region reads CASSFIRGRYEQYF. The nucleotide sequence reads TGTGCCAGCAGCTTTATCAGGGGCCGCTACGAGCAGTACTTC.